The 14 T cell receptor beta chains presented below share a single source sample, sequenced in a study of blood T cell repertoires in COVID-19. Measured with immunoSEQ multiplex PCR; TCRdb has only the in-frame clones, and not every one. The profile shows approximately 210,000 clones, about 91% of them singletons. What was sequenced was peripheral blood. The receptors stem from a young man with acute or convalescent COVID-19.

This clone was picked up one time. V and J are TRBV2 and TRBJ2-2; tentative D call: TRBD1 (6 bases). CDR3 length equals 13 residues. Germline values: CDR1 SNHLY, CDR2 FYNNEI. V shed 6 bases and J shed 7 bases, with 12 bases lying between them. The CDR3: CASRPQGDGELFF. The CDR3 DNA reads as TGTGCCAGCAGACCACAGGGTGACGGGGAGCTGTTTTTT.

The chain carries TRBV19 and TRBJ2-3; 10 bases agree with TRBD2. After removal of 7 bases from V and 6 bases from J, the junction contained 4 bases not matched to a gene. Germline CDR1 LNHDA, CDR2 SQIVND (reference sequence). The length of the CDR3 is 13 residues. Here the CDR3 reads CASKKGLADTQYF. In nucleotides, the CDR3 is TGTGCCAGTAAAAAGGGACTAGCGGATACGCAGTATTTT.

The chain employs TRBV4-1 and TRBJ2-7, with 10 positions matching TRBD2. Trimming removed 2 bases from V and 4 bases from J; junction bases left unmatched: 14. Germline V gene sequence: CDR1 MGHRA, CDR2 YSYEKL. The CDR3 contains 18 residues. The CDR3 coding sequence is TGCGCCAGCAGCCAACTAGCGGGAGCGGCTTTTTTCGGGTACGAGCAGTACTTC. Amino acids: CASSQLAGAAFFGYEQYF.

The J gene is TRBJ2-5, the V gene TRBV5-1; 8 bases are a match to TRBD2. J was trimmed by 4 bases and V by 1 base; bases with no gene match: 12. The germline CDR1 and CDR2 sequences are SGHRS and YFSETQ. CDR3 length: 17 residues. The CDR3: CASSLRFDGGEAETQYF. In DNA, the CDR3 is TGCGCCAGCAGCTTGAGGTTTGACGGGGGGGAGGCAGAGACCCAGTACTTC.

This clone came up once. CDR3 bases: TGTGCCAGCAGTTACACGGACAGGGAGGGGGGCTACACCTTC. Residues: CASSYTDREGGYTF. The chain links TRBV6-5 to TRBJ1-2; 8 bases fit TRBD1. The ends lost 2 bases at V and 8 bases at J; junction bases unmatched: 7. Germline CDR1 is MNHEY and CDR2 is SVGAGI. The CDR3 covers 14 residues.

This clone was seen just once. The chain links TRBV5-1 to TRBJ1-1; D is ambiguous. The V end was cut by 3 bases, the J end by 1 base, with 16 bases between. The CDR3 spans 16 residues. Germline loops: CDR1 SGHRS, CDR2 YFSETQ. This CDR3 is CASSSPYEGANTEAFF. CDR3 in DNA: TGCGCCAGCAGCTCACCTTACGAGGGAGCGAACACTGAAGCTTTCTTT.

The V and J genes are TRBV5-1 and TRBJ2-2, with a tentative D call TRBD1 (5 bases). CDR1 is SGHRS, CDR2 YFSETQ, per germline. This CDR3 has 16 residues. Trimming shortened V by 1 base and J by 1 base, and 11 bases separated the two germline ends. The CDR3 nucleotides read TGCGCCAGCAGCTTGAGTGGACAAAGGAACACCGGGGAGCTGTTTTTT. Protein product: CASSLSGQRNTGELFF.

The chain joins TRBV5-4 to TRBJ2-3; perhaps TRBD2 as D (6 bases). Per germline, CDR1 SGHNT and CDR2 YYREEE (reference sequence). The CDR3 loop spans 16 amino acids. With 5 bases removed from V and 2 bases from J, the gap between germline ends came to 18 bases. The CDR3 DNA sequence: TGTGCCAGCAGTACCGGAGGCGGGGAGACCACAGATACGCAGTATTTT. Its translation: CASSTGGGETTDTQYF.

The CDR3 coding sequence is TGTGCCAGCAGCGCAAGACAGGGGGCGGGGGAGCTGTTTTTT. Its translation is CASSARQGAGELFF. The V and J genes are TRBV11-2 and TRBJ2-2, with TRBD1 matching 10 bases. The CDR3 totals 14 residues. Germline V gives CDR1 SGHAT, CDR2 FQNNGV. J was trimmed by 8 bases and V by 5 bases; bases with no gene match: 5.

The rearrangement uses TRBV28 and TRBJ1-4, with D unresolved. Trimming removed 6 bases at V and 2 bases at J, with 4 bases between. The CDR3 consists of 12 residues. Germline V lookup: CDR1 MDHEN, CDR2 SYDVKM. The CDR3 sequence: CASRQTNEKLFF. For the CDR3, the DNA is TGTGCCAGCAGACAGACTAATGAAAAACTGTTTTTT. The full variable domain, its missing parts supplied by reference TRBV28 and TRBJ1-4, is DVKVTQSSRYLVKRTGEKVFLECVQDMDHENMFWYRQDPGLGLRLIYFSYDVKMKEKGDIPEGYSVSREKKERFSLILESASTNQTSMYLCASRQTNEKLFFGSGTQLSVL.

The chain has TRBV5-1 and TRBJ1-2; TRBD1 agrees at 8 bases. This CDR3 has 19 residues. With V trimmed by 2 bases and J by 6 bases, 21 bases remained unmatched. In germline, CDR1 is SGHRS, CDR2 YFSETQ. The CDR3 loop reads CASSLNHGTGRFQIDGYTF. DNA for the CDR3: TGCGCCAGCAGCTTAAACCATGGGACAGGTCGGTTTCAGATCGATGGCTACACCTTC. Full variable domain (missing parts from reference TRBV5-1 and TRBJ1-2): KAGVTQTPRYLIKTRGQQVTLSCSPISGHRSVSWYQQTPGQGLQFLFEYFSETQRNKGNFPGRFSGRQFSNSRSEMNVSTLELGDSALYLCASSLNHGTGRFQIDGYTFGSGTRLTVV.

CDR3 in DNA: TGCGCCAGCAGCCCCCAGGGATCTAATGAAAAACTGTTTTTT. Translated: CASSPQGSNEKLFF. The chain combines TRBV5-1 with TRBJ1-4; D is possibly TRBD1 (5 bases). The V end was cut by 4 bases, the J end by 3 bases, with 10 bases between. Germline lookup yields CDR1 SGHRS and CDR2 YFSETQ. The CDR3 spans 14 residues.

Written as DNA, the CDR3 is TGTGCCAGCAGTTTGACAGGGGCTGAAGCTTTCTTT. It is translated as CASSLTGAEAFF. The rearrangement links TRBV12-3 or TRBV12-4 to TRBJ1-1, with TRBD1 matching over 8 bases. J was trimmed by 6 bases and V by 3 bases; bases with no gene match: 0. The CDR3 totals 12 residues.

The chain joins TRBV19 to TRBJ2-3, with 13 bases aligning to TRBD2. Per the germline V gene, CDR1 is LNHDA and CDR2 is SQIVND (reference sequence). The CDR3 totals 17 residues. After removal of 4 bases from V and 4 bases from J, the junction contained 8 bases not matched to a gene. CDR3 bases: TGTGCCAGTAGTACCCGGACTAGCGGGAGTAAGGCAGATACGCAGTATTTT. Residues: CASSTRTSGSKADTQYF.